Following are 28 T cell receptor beta chains from one sample sequenced in a study of blood T cell repertoires in COVID-19. Data came from immunoSEQ multiplex PCR; TCRdb stores just in-frame clones and leaves some out. The sample holds 45,000 to 60,000 clones, 75% to 90% seen once. Sequenced: peripheral blood. Receptors originate from a woman aged 60-75 years with acute or convalescent COVID-19.

The chain employs TRBV7-9 and TRBJ2-7; TRBD2 matches 9 bases. This CDR3 contains 13 residues. The junction had 5 bases not matched to a gene; V was cut back by 6 bases and J by 5 bases. The germline CDR1 and CDR2 sequences are SEHNR and FQNEAQ (reference sequence). CDR3 DNA: TGTGCCAGCAGTCTAGCGGGATCTCACGAGCAGTACTTC. It encodes CASSLAGSHEQYF.

The DNA for the CDR3 is TGTGCCAGCAGCCCCGGACTAGCGGGGGCCGACAATGAGCAGTTCTTC. Its protein is CASSPGLAGADNEQFF. The V call is TRBV9, the J call TRBJ2-1, with 13 bases identical to TRBD2. Looked up from germline, CDR1 is SGDLS and CDR2 is YYNGEE. The J segment lost 5 bases and the V segment lost 4 bases, leaving 6 bases of the junction unmatched. This CDR3 region has 16 residues.

V is TRBV6-1 and J is TRBJ1-1; the match to TRBD1 covers 8 bases. With V trimmed by 0 bases and J by 4 bases, 4 bases remained unmatched. The CDR3 length is 15 residues. The germline V gene encodes CDR1 MNHNS and CDR2 SASEGT. DNA of the CDR3: TGTGCCAGCAGTGAAGCATCTGACAGGGGCACTGAAGCTTTCTTT. Amino acid sequence: CASSEASDRGTEAFF.

The chain has TRBV5-5 and TRBJ2-2, with D unclear. The germline gives CDR1 SGHKS, CDR2 YYEKEE (reference sequence). CDR3 length equals 13 residues. The V end was cut by 4 bases, the J end by 3 bases, with 7 bases between. CDR3 amino acids: CASSRADTGELFF. The DNA of the CDR3 is TGTGCCAGCAGCCGAGCCGACACCGGGGAGCTGTTTTTT.

V usage is TRBV4-1 and J usage is TRBJ1-5; 9 nucleotides match TRBD1. The germline gives CDR1 MGHRA, CDR2 YSYEKL. Trimming took 3 bases from V and 3 from J; bases not matched to a gene: 6. The CDR3 runs to 16 residues. CDR3 protein: CASSHMGQGNNQPQHF. CDR3 sequence (DNA): TGCGCCAGCAGCCATATGGGACAGGGTAACAATCAGCCCCAGCATTTT.

The chain couples TRBV5-4 to TRBJ1-4, with D tentatively TRBD1 (5 bases). V dropped 0 bases and J dropped 7 bases, with 13 bases sitting between them. Germline CDR1 is SGHNT and CDR2 is YYREEE (reference sequence). This CDR3 is built from 15 residues. CDR3 in amino acids: CASSLGVLGGEKLFF. The CDR3 DNA is TGTGCCAGCAGCTTGGGGGTCCTCGGGGGTGAAAAACTGTTTTTT.

The CDR3 DNA is TGTGCCAGCAGCTTCTCTGGCTCTCTGGAGACCCAGTACTTC. This codes for CASSFSGSLETQYF. V gene TRBV7-3 combines with J gene TRBJ2-5; D ambiguous. CDR1 and CDR2 (germline): SGHTA, FQGTGA. This CDR3 comprises 14 residues. Trimming took 3 bases from V and 5 from J, leaving 13 bases between them.

V and J are TRBV6-4 and TRBJ1-1; D may be TRBD1 (5 bases). This CDR3 is 13 amino acids long. Germline V gene data show CDR1 as MRHNA and CDR2 as SNTAGT. Trimming pared 6 bases from V and 1 base from J, leaving 9 bases between. CDR3 sequence: CASSTDRNTEAFF. The CDR3 coding sequence is TGTGCCAGCAGCACAGACAGGAACACTGAAGCTTTCTTT.

The genes are TRBV10-1 and TRBJ1-2; 7 bases fit TRBD1. This CDR3 has 13 residues. The germline V gene has CDR1 WNHNN and CDR2 SYGVQD (reference sequence). The V segment lost 10 bases and the J segment 1 base; nucleotides outside the gene matches: 6. CDR3 protein: CAIRTGFNYGYTF. The CDR3 DNA is TGCGCCATCCGGACAGGTTTTAACTATGGCTACACCTTC.

The chain couples TRBV3-1 (or the pseudogene TRBV3-2) to TRBJ2-4, with no clear D. Trimming took 0 bases from V and 6 from J, leaving 15 bases between them. Germline CDR1 reads LGHDT; CDR2 reads YNNKEL (reference sequence). The CDR3 runs to 16 residues. This CDR3 is CASSQDIAAKRNIQYF. The DNA of the CDR3 is TGTGCCAGCAGCCAAGATATTGCAGCGAAGAGAAACATTCAGTACTTC.

The chain links TRBV28 to TRBJ1-2, with TRBD1 matching over 8 bases. The CDR3 has 14 amino acids. Germline V gene lookup returns CDR1 MDHEN and CDR2 SYDVKM. The V gene end was trimmed by 4 bases and the J gene end by 3 bases; junction bases not matched to a gene: 4. Here the CDR3 DNA reads TGTGCCAGCAGTTCAGGGGGCTATGACTATGGCTACACCTTC. Its protein is CASSSGGYDYGYTF.

This chain uses TRBV28 with TRBJ2-7; 10 bases fit TRBD2. Germline assignment: CDR1 MDHEN and CDR2 SYDVKM. The CDR3 spans 15 residues. V gave up 6 bases and J gave up 0 bases; unmatched junction bases: 5. DNA of the CDR3: TGTGCCAGCAGAACCTCTAGCGGGAGCTCCTACGAGCAGTACTTC. Translation gives CASRTSSGSSYEQYF.

The CDR3 nucleotides read TGCGCCAGCAGCCCGCGACTAGCGGGAGGCGTCCAAGAGACCCAGTACTTC. Protein sequence: CASSPRLAGGVQETQYF. This chain links TRBV5-1 with TRBJ2-5; 13 nucleotides match TRBD2. Germline V gives CDR1 SGHRS, CDR2 YFSETQ. This CDR3 has 17 amino acids. V dropped 4 bases and J dropped 1; count of bases not matched to a gene: 7. Complete variable domain (other parts from reference TRBV5-1 and TRBJ2-5): KAGVTQTPRYLIKTRGQQVTLSCSPISGHRSVSWYQQTPGQGLQFLFEYFSETQRNKGNFPGRFSGRQFSNSRSEMNVSTLELGDSALYLCASSPRLAGGVQETQYFGPGTRLLVL.

The chain carries TRBV9 and TRBJ2-1; TRBD2 matches at 8 bases. Per germline, CDR1 SGDLS and CDR2 YYNGEE. This CDR3 contains 15 residues. V was pared by 3 bases and J by 1 base, with 3 bases of the junction left unmatched. The CDR3 DNA is TGTGCCAGCAGCGGGACGGGGGGGTCCTACAATGAGCAGTTCTTC. It translates to CASSGTGGSYNEQFF.

The rearrangement links TRBV14 to TRBJ1-4; 8 nucleotides align to TRBD1. There are 14 residues in the CDR3. Germline CDR1 is SGHDN and CDR2 is FVKESK. V lost 4 bases and J lost 8; bases outside the gene matches: 6. The CDR3 protein is CASSPRTGQEKLFF. CDR3 coding DNA: TGTGCCAGCAGCCCCAGGACAGGGCAGGAAAAACTGTTTTTT.

This clone has a single count. V is TRBV21-1 and J is TRBJ2-7; the tabulated D call, TRBD2, remains unverified against the DNA. TRBV21-1 is marked as a pseudogene. The CDR3 spans 14 residues. The CDR3 nucleotides read TGTGCCACCGAAGGAGCGGAAAGGATCTACGAGCAGTACTTC. Encoded protein: CATEGAERIYEQYF.

This sequence joins TRBV2 and TRBJ2-1; D not certain. CDR1 and CDR2 (germline): SNHLY, FYNNEI. The CDR3 runs 15 residues. V lost 2 bases to trimming and J lost 0 bases, with 8 bases between them. The CDR3 region is CASSEIRGSYNEQFF. The CDR3, as DNA: TGTGCCAGCAGTGAAATAAGAGGCTCCTACAATGAGCAGTTCTTC.

The rearrangement joins TRBV5-8 to TRBJ2-5; TRBD1 is a possible D gene (5 bases). The CDR3 has 15 amino acids. The germline CDR1 and CDR2 sequences are SGHTS and YDEGEE. Trimming shortened V by 2 bases and J by 5 bases, and 16 bases separated the two germline ends. The CDR3 bases are TGTGCCAGCAGCTTTACCCCAGGTTCAGGGGAGACCCAGTACTTC. It encodes CASSFTPGSGETQYF. Drawing the rest from reference TRBV5-8 and TRBJ2-5, the complete variable domain is EAGVTQSPTHLIKTRGQQATLRCSPISGHTSVYWYQQALGLGLQFLLWYDEGEERNRGNFPPRFSGRQFPNYSSELNVNALELEDSALYLCASSFTPGSGETQYFGPGTRLLVL.

The gene calls are TRBV19 and TRBJ1-3; D unclear. Trimming removed 4 bases from V and 0 bases from J, with 10 bases in between. Germline V gene lookup returns CDR1 LNHDA and CDR2 SQIVND (reference sequence). The CDR3 runs to 15 residues. In nucleotides, the CDR3 is TGTGCCAGTAGTAGGACTGCTGACTCTGGAAACACCATATATTTT. It encodes CASSRTADSGNTIYF.

The J gene is TRBJ1-4, the V gene TRBV6-5, with 7 nucleotides matching TRBD1. There are 14 residues in the CDR3. V lost 5 bases to trimming and J lost 4 bases; unmatched junction nucleotides: 4. Germline CDR1 MNHEY, CDR2 SVGAGI. CDR3 amino acids: CASSLGQSNEKLFF. In nucleotides, the CDR3 is TGTGCCAGCAGTCTGGGACAGAGTAATGAAAAACTGTTTTTT.

The chain carries TRBV5-1 and TRBJ2-3, with D possibly being TRBD2 (6 bases). CDR3 size: 14 residues. Trimming pared 1 base from V and 1 base from J, leaving 7 bases between. Germline lookup yields CDR1 SGHRS and CDR2 YFSETQ. CDR3 residues: CASSLSSGTDTQYF. In DNA, the CDR3 is TGCGCCAGCAGCTTGTCTAGCGGCACAGATACGCAGTATTTT.

This sequence joins TRBV2 and TRBJ2-7, with TRBD2 identical over 7 bases. Germline V lookup: CDR1 SNHLY, CDR2 FYNNEI. The length of the CDR3 is 15 residues. With 7 bases clipped from V and 7 bases from J, the junction kept 16 bases outside the gene matches. In nucleotides, the CDR3 is TGTGCCAGCAACCGGGAGGCTACTTCCTACGGGGAGCAGTACTTC. As protein: CASNREATSYGEQYF.

J is TRBJ2-3 and V is TRBV5-4; TRBD2 matches 13 bases. With V trimmed by 3 bases and J by 0 bases, 10 bases remained unmatched. This CDR3 is 19 amino acids long. The V gene's germline CDR1 is SGHNT and CDR2 YYREEE (reference sequence). The CDR3 coding sequence is TGTGCCAGCAGCTACTCCGGACTAGCGGGAGCCTTTAGCACAGATACGCAGTATTTT. Protein sequence: CASSYSGLAGAFSTDTQYF.

This clone was seen only once. The rearrangement links TRBV5-6 to TRBJ2-2; TRBD1 matches 10 bases. With V trimmed by 3 bases and J by 4 bases, 3 bases remained unmatched. The CDR3 runs to 15 residues. Per the germline V gene, CDR1 is SGHDT and CDR2 is YYEEEE. The CDR3 DNA reads as TGTGCCAGCAGCTGGACAGGGGGGGGCACCGGGGAGCTGTTTTTT. Translating gives CASSWTGGGTGELFF.

The chain has TRBV20-1 and TRBJ2-1; D perhaps matches TRBD2 (6 bases). Germline V gives CDR1 DFQATT, CDR2 SNEGSKA (reference sequence). Trimming pared 3 bases from V and 8 bases from J, leaving 8 bases between. The CDR3 totals 11 residues. This CDR3 is CSASQRDEQFF. CDR3 bases: TGCAGTGCTAGTCAGCGGGATGAGCAGTTCTTC.

A few counts support this clone. The chain combines TRBV5-1 with TRBJ2-7; TRBD1 matches 7 bases. The junction had 3 bases not matched to a gene; V was cut back by 3 bases and J by 0 bases. CDR1 and CDR2 (germline): SGHRS, YFSETQ. CDR3 size: 14 residues. The CDR3 coding sequence is TGCGCCAGCAGCTCAGGGGGTAGCTCCTACGAGCAGTACTTC. This codes for CASSSGGSSYEQYF.

The chain recombines TRBV11-2 with TRBJ1-5, with 8 positions matching TRBD1. V lost 3 bases and J lost 5; bases outside the gene matches: 9. The CDR3 extends over 16 amino acids. Germline V gene lookup returns CDR1 SGHAT and CDR2 FQNNGV. DNA for the CDR3: TGTGCCAGCAGCTTGGGACAGGCCGTTTTCGATCAGCCCCAGCATTTT. Protein sequence: CASSLGQAVFDQPQHF.

The chain joins TRBV6-5 to TRBJ2-3, with 13 bases identical to TRBD2. After removal of 1 base from V and 14 bases from J, the junction contained 12 bases not matched to a gene. This CDR3 contains 16 residues. Germline values: CDR1 MNHEY, CDR2 SVGAGI. The CDR3 reads CASSYYGTSGVQGRYF. The CDR3 nucleotides read TGTGCCAGCAGTTACTATGGGACTAGCGGGGTTCAAGGCAGGTATTTT.